The 23 T cell receptor beta chains in this list originate from one sample, sequenced in a study of molecular identifiers for immune sequencing clone quantification (dated by TCRdb to the late 2010s). Preparation of the library involved PCR. Sequenced on a NextSeq 500. Using fastp at Q25 and MiXCR, TCRdb reprocessed the public reads and kept productive beta chains. A single entry per CDR3 protein holds the most common genes and DNA from its merged rows. The sample table contains 490,000 or so distinct CDR3 sequences; only one count was recorded for less than 30% of them. Under 0.85% of the sample belongs to the ten largest clones. The sequenced material came from naive CD8+ T cells from blood, with Jurkat cell RNA spiked in. This sample's cell subset or site label indicates: FACS-sorted CD8+CD4-CCR7+CD45RA+ naive T cells. These receptors came from a human donor in good health. Some libraries in this study had Jurkat cell RNA spiked in.

This chain uses TRBV20-1 with TRBJ1-4, with no clear D. The V and J ends lost 0 bases and 2 bases respectively, with 7 bases between them. This CDR3 contains 14 residues. Germline CDR1 reads DFQATT; CDR2 reads SNEGSKA (reference sequence). CDR3 amino acids: CSAREARTNEKLFF. CDR3 nucleotide sequence: TGCAGTGCTAGAGAGGCAAGGACTAATGAAAAACTGTTTTTT.

This sequence joins TRBV10-3 and TRBJ2-7, with D possibly being TRBD1 (6 bases). The CDR3 is 16 amino acids. V was pared by 0 bases and J by 5 bases, with 17 bases between. The V gene's germline CDR1 is ENHRY and CDR2 SYGVKD. CDR3 sequence (DNA): TGTGCCATCAGTGAGTCAGGCCAGGGGTTGGTAAACGAGCAGTACTTC. Residues: CAISESGQGLVNEQYF.

The chain links TRBV20-1 to TRBJ2-7, with D possibly TRBD2 on 5 matching bases. This CDR3 region has 12 residues. Trimming cost V 0 bases and J 10 bases, with 13 bases left between them. The germline CDR1 and CDR2 sequences are DFQATT and SNEGSKA (reference sequence). The CDR3, as DNA: TGCAGTGCTAGAGATGAGGGATTGGAACAGTACTTC. This gives the protein CSARDEGLEQYF.

This clonotype came up many times. The chain couples TRBV7-9 to TRBJ2-7; TRBD1 matches at 7 bases. Looked up from germline, CDR1 is SEHNR and CDR2 is FQNEAQ (reference sequence). Trimming took 1 base from V and 4 from J; bases not matched to a gene: 7. The CDR3 consists of 15 residues. The CDR3 nucleotides read TGTGCCAGCAGCTTAGTTCCAACAGGGGAGTACGAGCAGTACTTC. It translates to CASSLVPTGEYEQYF.

This clonotype was observed a few times. The CDR3 DNA is TGTGCCTGGAGTCTACCCGCCGGCGAGCAGTACTTC. This encodes CAWSLPAGEQYF. This chain links TRBV30 with TRBJ2-7; D is uncertain. Per the germline V gene, CDR1 is GTSNPN and CDR2 is SVGIG (reference sequence). The CDR3 is 12 amino acids. Trimming removed 2 bases at V and 6 bases at J, with 11 bases between.

About this clonotype itself: At one end, the junction sequence differs from germline, possibly due to a read error. The chain uses TRBV7-3 and TRBJ2-7; D is uncertain. The CDR3 is 13 amino acids. CDR1 SGHTA and CDR2 FQGTGA come from the germline V gene. CDR3 amino acids: CANSFGVNYEQYF. CDR3 DNA: TGTGCCAACAGCTTTGGGGTAAACTACGAGCAGTACTTC.

This clonotype was counted many times. The V call is TRBV28, the J call TRBJ1-4; D gene ambiguous. The CDR3 extends over 14 amino acids. V lost 1 base to trimming and J lost 4 bases, with 7 bases between them. Germline V gives CDR1 MDHEN, CDR2 SYDVKM. Here the CDR3 DNA reads TGTGCCAGCAGTTTATTATCCGTTAATGAAAAACTGTTTTTT. Its protein is CASSLLSVNEKLFF.

The J gene is TRBJ1-6, the V gene TRBV27; D is possibly TRBD1 (5 bases). The CDR3 totals 14 residues. The V end lost 2 bases, the J end lost 7 bases, and 9 bases lay between the germline ends. Germline loops: CDR1 MNHEY, CDR2 SMNVEV (reference sequence). CDR3 amino acids: CASSLQGENSPLHF. For the CDR3, the DNA is TGTGCCAGCAGTTTACAGGGAGAGAATTCACCCCTCCACTTT.

This chain connects TRBV28 to TRBJ2-7; the match to TRBD1 covers 9 bases. Germline V gives CDR1 MDHEN, CDR2 SYDVKM. V gave up 5 bases and J gave up 8 bases; unmatched junction bases: 13. This CDR3 contains 15 residues. The CDR3 DNA follows: TGTGCCAGCAGTCCGTTACCCGGACAGGGGAACAAGCAGTACTTC. Translating it yields CASSPLPGQGNKQYF. The full variable domain, rest sourced from reference TRBV28 and TRBJ2-7, is DVKVTQSSRYLVKRTGEKVFLECVQDMDHENMFWYRQDPGLGLRLIYFSYDVKMKEKGDIPEGYSVSREKKERFSLILESASTNQTSMYLCASSPLPGQGNKQYFGPGTRLTVT.

This clonotype was picked up many times. This chain links TRBV28 with TRBJ2-3; D unresolved. The CDR3 covers 15 residues. In germline, CDR1 is MDHEN, CDR2 SYDVKM. The V end lost 3 bases, the J end lost 1 base, and 11 bases lay between the germline ends. In DNA, the CDR3 is TGTGCCAGCAGTTTCACTTTGGTCGGCACAGATACGCAGTATTTT. Protein sequence: CASSFTLVGTDTQYF. The full variable domain, in which reference TRBV28 and TRBJ2-3 provide the parts outside the CDR3, is DVKVTQSSRYLVKRTGEKVFLECVQDMDHENMFWYRQDPGLGLRLIYFSYDVKMKEKGDIPEGYSVSREKKERFSLILESASTNQTSMYLCASSFTLVGTDTQYFGPGTRLTVL.

Comments on this clonotype: A read error may account for a junction end that differs from germline. In nucleotides, the CDR3 is TGCAGTGCTAGGGCCGGGGCGCAGCACTTC. Protein sequence: CSARAGAQHF. The V gene is TRBV20-1, the J gene TRBJ2-7, with D perhaps being TRBD1 or TRBD2 (5 bases each). The CDR3 has 10 amino acids. CDR1 and CDR2 (germline): DFQATT, SNEGSKA (reference sequence).

For this clonotype: A much more abundant neighbour one base away suggests this may be a read error. The chain links TRBV29-1 to TRBJ1-4, with D possibly being TRBD1 (5 bases). This CDR3 region has 14 residues. The germline V gene encodes CDR1 SQVTM and CDR2 ANQGSEA. This CDR3 is CSVGGSGSNVKLFF. The CDR3 DNA reads as TGCAGCGTTGGGGGGTCGGGCTCTAATGTAAAACTGTTTTTT. Full variable domain (remainder filled in from reference TRBV29-1 and TRBJ1-4): SAVISQKPSRDICQRGTSLTIQCQVDSQVTMMFWYRQQPGQSLTLIATANQGSEATYESGFVIDKFPISRPNLTFSTLTVSNMSPEDSSIYLCSVGGSGSNVKLFFGSGTQLSVL.

In this sample, this clonotype turned up many times. The V and J genes are TRBV6-1 and TRBJ2-7, with TRBD2 identical over 9 bases. The V gene's germline CDR1 is MNHNS and CDR2 SASEGT. The CDR3 is 13 amino acids. V gave up 11 bases and J gave up 1 base; unmatched junction bases: 6. CDR3 in amino acids: CAVLSGRSYEQYF. The DNA of the CDR3 is TGTGCCGTCCTGAGCGGGAGGTCCTACGAGCAGTACTTC.

Notes on this clonotype: A much larger clone lies a single base off, so this may be a read error. In DNA form, the CDR3 reads TGTGCCGGTAGCGACACTCTCGGATCCTCTGGGGCCAACGTCCTGACTTTC. Amino acids: CAGSDTLGSSGANVLTF. The V call is TRBV19, the J call TRBJ2-6; D possibly corresponds to TRBD2 (5 bases). This CDR3 is 17 amino acids long. CDR1 is LNHDA and CDR2 is SQIVND in the germline V gene (reference sequence).

The sample holds many counts of this clonotype. The rearrangement uses TRBV7-9 and TRBJ1-6, with D unclear. The V gene lost 5 bases and the J gene lost 10 bases, with 9 bases spanning the gap. The CDR3 has 12 residues. Germline V gene lookup returns CDR1 SEHNR and CDR2 FQNEAQ (reference sequence). CDR3 nucleotides: TGTGCCAGCAGCCGAGACCTCTCACCCCTCCACTTT. Its protein product is CASSRDLSPLHF.

Concerning this clonotype: An end of the junction does not agree with germline; a read error may underlie this. The chain links TRBV9 to TRBJ2-2; D is perhaps TRBD2 (6 bases). The CDR3 runs 14 residues. CDR1 is SGDLS and CDR2 is YYNGEE in the germline V gene. The CDR3 reads CASSVERGTGGLFF. The CDR3 DNA reads TGTGCCAGCAGCGTAGAAAGGGGTACCGGGGGGCTGTTTTTT.

This clonotype showed up just a few times. The V gene is TRBV4-3, the J gene TRBJ1-1; 9 nucleotides align to TRBD1. CDR1 is LGHNA and CDR2 is YSLEER in the germline V gene. V lost 0 bases, J lost 0 bases, and 5 bases stayed unmatched. This CDR3 comprises 17 residues. In DNA, the CDR3 is TGCGCCAGCAGCCAAGACGGGACAGGGTCCATGAACACTGAAGCTTTCTTT. Its protein product is CASSQDGTGSMNTEAFF.

This chain joins TRBV13 and TRBJ2-1, with 13 bases lining up with TRBD2. The ends lost 5 bases at V and 0 bases at J; junction bases unmatched: 7. The CDR3 runs to 18 residues. Germline CDR1 PRHDT, CDR2 FYEKMQ (reference sequence). CDR3 region: CASSPGTSGVSSYNEQFF. The CDR3 DNA reads TGTGCCAGCAGCCCAGGGACTAGCGGGGTTAGCTCCTACAATGAGCAGTTCTTC.

Note on this clonotype: The junction departs from germline at one end; a sequencing error may be responsible. V usage is TRBV4-1 and J usage is TRBJ1-1; no definite D call. Germline CDR1 and CDR2: MGHRA and YSYEKL. There are 16 residues in the CDR3. The CDR3 here is CASSLMGQPMNTEAYF. The CDR3 DNA is TGCGCCAGCAGCCTCATGGGTCAGCCAATGAACACTGAAGCTTACTTT.

This clonotype has only a few counts. The CDR3 DNA sequence: TGTGCCAGCATCTTAGGACAGGGGGCATCCTACGAGCAGTACTTC. Translation: CASILGQGASYEQYF. The chain combines TRBV28 with TRBJ2-7, with 11 bases identical to TRBD1. V trimming: 7 bases; J trimming: 1 base; junction bases outside the gene matches: 6. Looked up from germline, CDR1 is MDHEN and CDR2 is SYDVKM. The CDR3 sequence is 15 residues long.

The rearrangement links TRBV19 to TRBJ1-5, with D tentatively TRBD1 (6 bases). Germline values: CDR1 LNHDA, CDR2 SQIVND (reference sequence). Trimming left V 5 bases short and J 4 bases short, with 12 bases between. The CDR3 loop spans 14 amino acids. The CDR3 spells CASSGGAFNQPQHF. As DNA, the CDR3 is TGTGCCAGTAGTGGGGGGGCGTTTAATCAGCCCCAGCATTTT.

The rearrangement uses TRBV6-2 or TRBV6-3 and TRBJ2-7; D gene uncertain. The CDR3 sequence is 13 residues long. Germline CDR1 and CDR2: MNHEY and SVGEGT. Trimming left V 3 bases short and J 4 bases short, with 10 bases between. The CDR3 DNA reads as TGTGCCAGCAGTTATCACAATTTGTACGAGCAGTACTTC. Translation gives CASSYHNLYEQYF.

This clonotype appeared many times. V usage is TRBV19 and J usage is TRBJ1-5; no firm D call. V lost 6 bases, J lost 0 bases, and 9 bases lay in between. Germline-derived CDR1 and CDR2 are LNHDA and SQIVND (reference sequence). The CDR3 length is 14 residues. For the CDR3, the DNA is TGTGCCAGTAGCGAAGATGTTAGCAATCAGCCCCAGCATTTT. Encoded protein: CASSEDVSNQPQHF.